This TCR beta chain appears in the sequencing data of a study of shared T cell receptors in the human thymus. Here immunoSEQ multiplex PCR was the method, and the copy in TCRdb shows in-frame clones only, minus some. Of hundreds of thousands of clones in the sample, 70% to 90% are singletons; the top ten hold 0.0094%. The CDR3 is 18 amino acids. Germline V gene sequence: CDR1 SGHRS, CDR2 YFSETQ. The ends were cut back, 4 bases at V and 7 bases at J, with 27 bases in the middle. This sample also appeared in a second study, on human thymus T cells. That study adds: Healthy Finnish infants undergoing corrective surgery for congenital heart defects were the donors. Resections from corrective heart surgery supplied the thymus tissue. Thymic repertoires overlap heavily among unrelated individuals, related research has reported.

The sequencing input was thymocytes. The chain employs TRBV5-1 and TRBJ2-1; possible D gene TRBD1, 5 bases. The clonotype originates from a boy under two years old with a congenital heart defect. The CDR3 here is CASSDLGFWQGVGNEQFF. The CDR3 nucleotides read TGCGCCAGCAGCGATTTGGGGTTTTGGCAGGGCGTTGGGAATGAGCAGTTCTTC.